The TCR beta chain described here comes from a study of blood T cell repertoires in COVID-19. Study-wide background: Sample material is recorded as cDNA or gDNA derived from T cells, B-cell-depleted T cells, or PBMCs.

The CDR3 spans 16 residues. V shed 0 bases and J 5 bases; nucleotides not matched to a gene: 8. Germline V gives CDR1 SNHLY, CDR2 FYNNEI. Methods used by the authors: Reference gene primer amplification gave estimated nucleated cell counts. The data were produced by immunoSEQ multiplex PCR, yet TCRdb's version contains in-frame clones alone and is incomplete. V and J calls and clone size are copied from that table; D and trimming were computed from the DNA. The sample yields around 380,000 clones, roughly 80% seen once. The TCR comes from a human donor with acute or convalescent COVID-19. The donor label of this sample is uncertain. The chain couples TRBV2 to TRBJ2-5; TRBD1 matches 8 bases. The material sequenced was peripheral blood. The CDR3: CASSEALPGGGETQYF. The DNA of the CDR3 is TGTGCCAGCAGTGAAGCGCTTCCAGGGGGCGGGGAGACCCAGTACTTC.